A single sample is the source of the 26 T cell receptor beta chains below, sequenced in a study of regulatory T cells in long-lasting Graves disease (dated by TCRdb to about 2021). The sample's time point label is to be understood as: newly diagnosed GD, antithyroid drugs for less than 3 months. For both TCR sequencing and RNA sequencing, RNA was extracted from PBMCs in TRIzol. Library generation was performed with multiplex PCR. TCRdb names Illumina HiSeq 4000 as the instrument used. iRepertoire HTBI primers and Arm-PCR amplification of CDR3 regions were used to construct TCR beta libraries. The public reads were run again by TCRdb, first through fastp at Q25 and then through MiXCR, and only productive beta chains were kept. Identical CDR3 proteins give one entry, which carries the most common genes and DNA. The sample records more than 400,000 distinct CDR3 sequences, around 15% of which are singletons. The ten top clones hold 12% of the sample.

Separately, the same data were catalogued under a study of T cells in Graves' hyperthyroidism and ophthalmopathy.

The sample here was peripheral blood mononuclear cells (PBMCs), taken at new diagnosis, from a patient treated with antithyroid drugs. The receptors originated from a man aged 35 to 55 with Graves disease. Donor details come from another sample of the same person, matched by shared clones.

In its sample, this clonotype was seen a few times. The rearrangement links TRBV28 to TRBJ1-2; D is uncertain. The CDR3 extends over 12 amino acids. Per germline, CDR1 MDHEN and CDR2 SYDVKM. Trimming took off 2 bases at V and 3 bases at J, with 4 bases between the two ends. Here the CDR3 reads CASSLGYYGYTF. In nucleotides, the CDR3 is TGTGCCAGCAGTTTAGGTTACTATGGCTACACCTTC.

The chain's CDR3 is CSVELLLPTEAFF. For the CDR3, the DNA is TGCAGCGTTGAGTTGCTTCTACCCACTGAAGCTTTCTTT. The rearrangement uses TRBV29-1 and TRBJ1-1; D unclear. The CDR3 runs to 13 residues. Germline loops: CDR1 SQVTM, CDR2 ANQGSEA. The V and J ends lost 3 bases and 4 bases respectively, with 12 bases between them.

This clonotype has ten or more counts. The rearrangement joins TRBV27 to TRBJ1-1, with 7 bases matching TRBD1. After removal of 3 bases from V and 4 bases from J, the junction contained 5 bases not matched to a gene. The CDR3 has 14 amino acids. Germline V gene data show CDR1 as MNHEY and CDR2 as SMNVEV (reference sequence). CDR3 in amino acids: CASSFQGGFTEAFF. Here the CDR3 DNA reads TGTGCCAGCAGTTTCCAAGGGGGCTTCACTGAAGCTTTCTTT.

In this sample, this clonotype turned up many times. V gene TRBV5-1 combines with J gene TRBJ2-1, with 8 nucleotides matching TRBD2. Per germline, CDR1 SGHRS and CDR2 YFSETQ. Losses at the gene ends were 4 bases for V and 12 bases for J; bases not matched to a gene: 18. The CDR3 is 16 amino acids. The CDR3 nucleotides are TGCGCCAGCAGCCCAACAGCGGGGGTAGGTCTTCATGGGCAGTTCTTC. This encodes CASSPTAGVGLHGQFF.

This clonotype was observed many times. This chain joins TRBV2 and TRBJ2-3, with TRBD2 matching 7 bases. The CDR3 loop spans 15 amino acids. Germline V gene data show CDR1 as SNHLY and CDR2 as FYNNEI. Trimming cost V 3 bases and J 1 base; bases outside gene matches: 4. The CDR3 protein is CASSDWLAGTDTQYF. DNA of the CDR3: TGTGCCAGCAGTGATTGGCTAGCGGGCACAGATACGCAGTATTTT.

The sample holds a few counts of this clonotype. The chain links TRBV5-4 to TRBJ2-2, with no clear D. V shed 5 bases and J shed 1 base, with 9 bases lying between them. This CDR3 region has 14 residues. The germline V gene encodes CDR1 SGHNT and CDR2 YYREEE (reference sequence). CDR3 bases: TGTGCCAGCAGGGGTGGTCTGAACACCGGGGAGCTGTTTTTT. Its translation: CASRGGLNTGELFF.

This clonotype has at least ten counts. The genes are TRBV28 and TRBJ2-7; D is perhaps TRBD1 (6 bases). Per the germline V gene, CDR1 is MDHEN and CDR2 is SYDVKM. The CDR3 has 14 amino acids. V lost 5 bases and J lost 5, with 16 bases in between. The CDR3 DNA reads TGTGCCAGCAGTAACTACAGGGAAAGGAACGAGCAGTACTTC. It encodes CASSNYRERNEQYF. Together with reference TRBV28 and TRBJ2-7, the CDR3 gives the full variable domain: DVKVTQSSRYLVKRTGEKVFLECVQDMDHENMFWYRQDPGLGLRLIYFSYDVKMKEKGDIPEGYSVSREKKERFSLILESASTNQTSMYLCASSNYRERNEQYFGPGTRLTVT.

A few counts support this clonotype. The J gene is TRBJ1-1, the V gene TRBV20-1, with no clear D. The CDR3 is 13 amino acids. V lost 2 bases and J 4 bases, leaving 11 bases between the germline ends. CDR1 and CDR2 from the germline V gene are DFQATT and SNEGSKA (reference sequence). CDR3 DNA sequence: TGCAGTGCTAGACTGGACGAGGTCACTGAAGCTTTCTTT. This sequence encodes CSARLDEVTEAFF.

With respect to this clonotype: This may stem from a read error, because a much larger clone lies one nucleotide away. V and J are TRBV2 and TRBJ2-2; 8 bases line up with TRBD1. CDR1 SNHLY and CDR2 FYNNEI come from the germline V gene. The CDR3 runs to 14 residues. CDR3 residues: CASKRDRNTGGLFF. The CDR3 DNA reads TGTGCCAGCAAAAGGGACAGGAACACCGGGGGGCTGTTTTTT. Filled out from reference TRBV2 and TRBJ2-2, the complete variable domain reads EPEVTQTPSHQVTQMGQEVILRCVPISNHLYFYWYRQILGQKVEFLVSFYNNEISEKSEIFDDQFSVERPDGSNFTLKIRSTKLEDSAMYFCASKRDRNTGGLFFGEGSRLTVL.

This clonotype has a count of ten or more. The chain links TRBV2 to TRBJ1-1; D not certain. Per the germline V gene, CDR1 is SNHLY and CDR2 is FYNNEI. The CDR3 spans 13 residues. Trimming shortened V by 7 bases and J by 1 base, and 10 bases separated the two germline ends. The CDR3 here is CASIGQRNTEAFF. The CDR3 coding sequence is TGTGCCAGCATAGGGCAAAGGAACACTGAAGCTTTCTTT.

This clonotype was seen more than once but under ten times. The chain couples TRBV6-1 to TRBJ2-3; D may be TRBD1 or TRBD2 (6 bases each). V was pared by 6 bases and J by 6 bases, with 13 bases between. The CDR3 covers 13 residues. CDR1 is MNHNS and CDR2 is SASEGT in the germline V gene. In nucleotides, the CDR3 is TGTGCCAGCAGCGGGGGCCCGGGGGATACGCAGTATTTT. It codes for CASSGGPGDTQYF.

This clonotype has at least ten counts. The chain combines TRBV5-1 with TRBJ2-5; the match to TRBD1 covers 8 bases. The ends lost 4 bases at V and 0 bases at J; junction bases unmatched: 8. The CDR3 totals 16 residues. Germline V gene sequence: CDR1 SGHRS, CDR2 YFSETQ. The CDR3 here is CASSRRPGQDQETQYF. CDR3 nucleotide sequence: TGCGCCAGCAGCCGGCGACCGGGACAGGACCAAGAGACCCAGTACTTC.

The chain employs TRBV9 and TRBJ1-4; D perhaps matches TRBD1 (5 bases). This CDR3 is built from 16 residues. The ends were cut back, 4 bases at V and 1 base at J, with 14 bases in the middle. Germline V gene sequence: CDR1 SGDLS, CDR2 YYNGEE. CDR3 loop: CASSTHPGLTNEKLFF. The CDR3 bases are TGTGCCAGCAGCACCCACCCAGGGTTAACTAATGAAAAACTGTTTTTT.

The chain is built from TRBV10-3 and TRBJ2-7, with D possibly matching TRBD1 (7 bases). CDR3 length: 13 amino acids. The germline gives CDR1 ENHRY, CDR2 SYGVKD. With 6 bases removed from V and 5 bases from J, the gap between germline ends came to 14 bases. CDR3 DNA: TGTGCCATCAGCCCCAGGGGGGACCACGAGCAGTACTTC. Translating it yields CAISPRGDHEQYF.

This clonotype occurred many times. The rearrangement joins TRBV2 to TRBJ2-7; 9 bases map to TRBD1. The V gene's germline CDR1 is SNHLY and CDR2 FYNNEI. The junction had 5 bases not matched to a gene; V was cut back by 0 bases and J by 5 bases. The CDR3 has 15 residues. CDR3 protein: CASSEAWGTGNEQYF. As DNA, the CDR3 is TGTGCCAGCAGTGAAGCGTGGGGGACAGGGAACGAGCAGTACTTC.

Ten or more counts support this clonotype. The gene calls are TRBV13 and TRBJ2-1; 10 nucleotides line up with TRBD2. The J segment lost 2 bases and the V segment lost 4 bases, leaving 8 bases of the junction unmatched. CDR3 size: 17 residues. Germline CDR1 PRHDT, CDR2 FYEKMQ (reference sequence). The CDR3 loop reads CASSYLAGGGTYNEQFF. CDR3 bases: TGTGCCAGCAGCTACTTAGCGGGAGGCGGGACCTACAATGAGCAGTTCTTC.

Many counts were recorded for this clonotype. V gene TRBV20-1 combines with J gene TRBJ2-5, with 9 bases that match TRBD2. This CDR3 region has 19 residues. V lost 0 bases to trimming and J lost 5 bases; unmatched junction nucleotides: 19. Germline V CDR1 and CDR2: DFQATT, SNEGSKA (reference sequence). This CDR3 reads CSARDNPGSGRRREETQYF. In nucleotides, the CDR3 is TGCAGTGCTAGAGATAACCCCGGGAGCGGGAGGAGGCGTGAGGAGACCCAGTACTTC.

This clonotype was recorded once. A much larger clone lies one base from this, so it may be a read error. The genes are TRBV10-1 and TRBJ2-7; TRBD1 is a possible D gene (6 bases). V lost 3 bases to trimming and J lost 6 bases, with 18 bases between them. The CDR3 consists of 15 residues. Germline loops: CDR1 WNHNN, CDR2 SYGVQD (reference sequence). The CDR3 sequence is CASSELGIGGSEQYF. The CDR3 DNA reads as TGCGCCAGCAGTGAATTAGGGATAGGGGGATCCGAGCAGTACTTC.

On this clonotype: This sequence may be a read error, since a much larger clone differs from it by one base. V gene TRBV30 combines with J gene TRBJ2-1; D not resolved. This CDR3 has 10 residues. V gave up 4 bases and J gave up 7 bases, with 5 bases separating them. In germline, CDR1 is GTSNPN, CDR2 SVGIG (reference sequence). CDR3: CAWMGNEQFF. The CDR3 nucleotides are TGTGCCTGGATGGGAAATGAGCAGTTCTTC.

This clonotype showed up many times. The chain carries TRBV27 and TRBJ1-5, with D possibly matching TRBD1 (5 bases). This CDR3 spans 17 amino acids. Trimming shortened V by 0 bases and J by 0 bases, and 12 bases separated the two germline ends. Looked up from germline, CDR1 is MNHEY and CDR2 is SMNVEV (reference sequence). CDR3 bases: TGTGCCAGCAGTTTATCGGGGGGAGACTATAGCAATCAGCCCCAGCATTTT. Protein product: CASSLSGGDYSNQPQHF.

This clonotype was observed at least ten times. The chain recombines TRBV3-1 with TRBJ2-7; 9 bases map to TRBD1. This CDR3 has 15 residues. Germline assignment: CDR1 LGHDT and CDR2 YNNKEL (reference sequence). The junction had 7 bases not matched to a gene; V was cut back by 5 bases and J by 2 bases. CDR3 in DNA: TGTGCCAGCAGCTCGGGACAGGGAAGACCCTACGAGCAGTACTTC. Translation: CASSSGQGRPYEQYF.

Ten or more counts support this clonotype. The rearrangement joins TRBV28 to TRBJ2-2; no clear D gene. CDR3 length: 13 amino acids. V was trimmed by 6 bases and J by 1 base, leaving 6 bases between them. Germline values: CDR1 MDHEN, CDR2 SYDVKM. Written as DNA, the CDR3 is TGTGCCAGCAGGGCAGGGAACACCGGGGAGCTGTTTTTT. Amino acid sequence: CASRAGNTGELFF.

This clonotype was found many times. The chain has TRBV20-1 and TRBJ2-3; D uncertain. Per the germline V gene, CDR1 is DFQATT and CDR2 is SNEGSKA (reference sequence). The CDR3 contains 12 residues. Trimming stripped 0 bases from V and 4 bases from J, with 5 bases between. Here the CDR3 reads CSARDPPDTQYF. Here the CDR3 DNA reads TGCAGTGCTAGAGATCCCCCAGATACGCAGTATTTT.

The rearrangement uses TRBV2 and TRBJ1-5; D might be TRBD1 (5 bases). CDR1 SNHLY and CDR2 FYNNEI come from the germline V gene. The CDR3 is 15 residues long. V lost 3 bases and J 7 bases, leaving 16 bases between the germline ends. The CDR3 loop is CASSDSSGTGQPQHF. CDR3 sequence (DNA): TGTGCCAGCAGTGATTCGTCAGGGACGGGACAGCCCCAGCATTTT. Full variable domain (missing parts from reference TRBV2 and TRBJ1-5): EPEVTQTPSHQVTQMGQEVILRCVPISNHLYFYWYRQILGQKVEFLVSFYNNEISEKSEIFDDQFSVERPDGSNFTLKIRSTKLEDSAMYFCASSDSSGTGQPQHFGDGTRLSIL.

Many counts were recorded for this clonotype. The rearrangement links TRBV20-1 to TRBJ2-5, with a possible D match to TRBD2 (6 bases). The germline gives CDR1 DFQATT, CDR2 SNEGSKA (reference sequence). Trimming took off 6 bases at V and 5 bases at J, with 22 bases between the two ends. The CDR3 is 15 amino acids. CDR3 sequence reads: CSATIRLTGAETQYF. The CDR3 nucleotides are TGCAGTGCCACCATAAGACTAACGGGAGCCGAGACCCAGTACTTC.

The genes are TRBV7-2 and TRBJ2-3; D gene unclear. This CDR3 contains 16 residues. V was trimmed by 3 bases and J by 0 bases, leaving 13 bases between them. Per the germline V gene, CDR1 is SGHTA and CDR2 is FQGNSA. Written as DNA, the CDR3 is TGTGCCAGCAGCTTGAAGTCGGCTGGGAGCACAGATACGCAGTATTTT. Translated, it gives CASSLKSAGSTDTQYF.